This TCR beta chain was sequenced for a study of blood T cell repertoires in COVID-19. Source study methods: Reference gene primers were amplified, and this amplification served to estimate nucleated cell counts. Only in-frame clones appear in the TCRdb table, and some are missing; sequencing was by immunoSEQ multiplex PCR. V and J calls and clone size are as listed in that table; D and trimming were resolved from the DNA. The data hold about 59,000 clones, with 91% observed a single time. CDR1 is SGHTA, CDR2 FQGNSA, per germline. The V end lost 5 bases, the J end lost 6 bases, and 11 bases lay between the germline ends. CDR3 length: 13 residues.

The sample was peripheral blood. The rearrangement links TRBV7-2 to TRBJ2-1; D may be TRBD2 (5 bases). This sequence originates from a human donor in a cohort sampled during active COVID-19. The CDR3 sequence: CASSKVAGNEQFF. The CDR3 DNA reads as TGTGCCAGCAGCAAAGTGGCGGGCAATGAGCAGTTCTTC.